This TCR beta chain was sequenced in a study of cytomegalovirus exposure and HLA in healthy donors. Study-wide results and limits: Researchers counted roughly 160 TCR beta chains as cytomegalovirus-associated. High specificity and sensitivity for cytomegalovirus status were reported for the classifier. TCR beta V- and J-gene trimming, according to a later analysis, was linked to a missense DCLRE1C variant.

With respect to this clone: The antigen remains undetermined. The germline gene is not matched at one end of the junction; a read error may be the cause. This sample also contains other DNA sequences that code for the same CDR3.

13 Jbeta primers and 60 Vbeta primers were used for the PCR. Produced via immunoSEQ multiplex PCR; TCRdb's table is partial and in-frame only. The sample consists of about 130,000 clones, about 70% of them appearing once. CDR3 length: 15 residues. The germline V gene encodes CDR1 LNHDA and CDR2 SQIVND (reference sequence). Sequenced: PBMCs. The chain employs TRBV19 and TRBJ2-3; 8 nucleotides agree with TRBD2. This clonotype was obtained from a woman aged 55-70 years in good health and CMV-seropositive. CDR3 in amino acids: CASSILAGRTDTQYF. CDR3 bases: TGCGCCAGTAGTATTTTAGCGGGGCGCACAGATACGCAGTATTTT. The variable domain in full, completed from reference TRBV19 and TRBJ2-3, reads DGGITQSPKYLFRKEGQNVTLSCEQNLNHDAMYWYRQDPGQGLRLIYYSQIVNDFQKGDIAEGYSVSREKKESFPLTVTSAQKNPTAFYLCASSILAGRTDTQYFGPGTRLTVL.